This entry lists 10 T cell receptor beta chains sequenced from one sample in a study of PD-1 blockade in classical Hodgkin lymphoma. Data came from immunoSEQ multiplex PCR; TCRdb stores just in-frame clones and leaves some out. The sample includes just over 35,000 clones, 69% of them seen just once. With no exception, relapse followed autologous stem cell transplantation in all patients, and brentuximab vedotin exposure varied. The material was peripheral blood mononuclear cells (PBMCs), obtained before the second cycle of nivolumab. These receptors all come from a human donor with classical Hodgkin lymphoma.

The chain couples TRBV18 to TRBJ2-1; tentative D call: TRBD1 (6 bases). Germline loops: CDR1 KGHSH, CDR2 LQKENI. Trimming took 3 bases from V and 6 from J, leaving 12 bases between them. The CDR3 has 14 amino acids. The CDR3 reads CASSPRGTINEQFF. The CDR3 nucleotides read TGTGCCAGCTCACCGAGAGGGACAATCAATGAGCAGTTCTTC.

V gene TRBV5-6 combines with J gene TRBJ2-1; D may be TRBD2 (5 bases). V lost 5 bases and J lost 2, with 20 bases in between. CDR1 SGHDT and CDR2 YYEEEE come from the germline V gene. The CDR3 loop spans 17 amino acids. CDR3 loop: CASSSHGPGSAYNEQFF. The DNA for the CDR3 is TGTGCCAGCAGTTCTCACGGACCGGGATCGGCCTACAATGAGCAGTTCTTC.

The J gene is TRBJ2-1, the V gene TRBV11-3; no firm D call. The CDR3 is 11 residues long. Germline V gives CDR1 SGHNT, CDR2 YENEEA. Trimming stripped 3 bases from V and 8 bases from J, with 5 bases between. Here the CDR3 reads CASSFFDEQFF. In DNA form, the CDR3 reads TGTGCCAGCAGCTTTTTCGATGAGCAGTTCTTC.

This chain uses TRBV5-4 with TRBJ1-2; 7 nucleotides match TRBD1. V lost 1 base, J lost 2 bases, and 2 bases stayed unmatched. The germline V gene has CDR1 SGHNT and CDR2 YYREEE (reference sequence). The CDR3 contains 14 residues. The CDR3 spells CASSLQGGNYGYTF. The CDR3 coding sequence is TGTGCCAGCAGCTTGCAGGGGGGAAACTATGGCTACACCTTC.

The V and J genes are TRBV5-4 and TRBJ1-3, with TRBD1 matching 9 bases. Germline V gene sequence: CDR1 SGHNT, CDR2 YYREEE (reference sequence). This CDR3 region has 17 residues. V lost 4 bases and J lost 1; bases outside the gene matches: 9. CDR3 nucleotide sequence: TGTGCCAGCAGCCCACATACAGGGGGCATATCTGGAAACACCATATATTTT. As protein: CASSPHTGGISGNTIYF.

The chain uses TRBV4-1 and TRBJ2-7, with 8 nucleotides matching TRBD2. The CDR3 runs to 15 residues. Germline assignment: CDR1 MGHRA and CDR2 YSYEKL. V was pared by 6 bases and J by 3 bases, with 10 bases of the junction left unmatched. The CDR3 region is CASSQRLATNYEQYF. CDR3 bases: TGCGCCAGCAGTCAAAGACTAGCGACTAACTACGAGCAGTACTTC.

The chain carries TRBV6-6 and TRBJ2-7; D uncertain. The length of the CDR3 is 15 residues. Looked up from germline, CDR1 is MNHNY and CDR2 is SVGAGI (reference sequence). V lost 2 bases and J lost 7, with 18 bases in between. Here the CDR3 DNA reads TGTGCCAGCAGTTACCTGGAACCCGTGGTCGGGGAGCAGTACTTC. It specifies CASSYLEPVVGEQYF.

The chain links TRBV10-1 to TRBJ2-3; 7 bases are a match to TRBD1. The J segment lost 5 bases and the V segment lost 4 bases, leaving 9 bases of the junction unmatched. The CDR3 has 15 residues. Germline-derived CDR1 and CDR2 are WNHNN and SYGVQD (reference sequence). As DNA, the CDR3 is TGCGCCAGCAGTGCAGACAGGGCTCGTAGAGATACGCAGTATTTT. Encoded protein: CASSADRARRDTQYF.

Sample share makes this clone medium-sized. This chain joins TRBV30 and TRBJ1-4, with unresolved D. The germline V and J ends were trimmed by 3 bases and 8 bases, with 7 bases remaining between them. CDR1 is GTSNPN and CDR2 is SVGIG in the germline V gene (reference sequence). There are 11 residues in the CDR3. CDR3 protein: CAWRSGEKLFF. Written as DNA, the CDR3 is TGTGCCTGGAGATCAGGAGAAAAACTGTTTTTT.

The CDR3 protein is CASSQDHRTNQPQHF. The CDR3 bases are TGCGCCAGCAGCCAAGATCATAGGACAAATCAGCCCCAGCATTTT. V gene TRBV4-1 combines with J gene TRBJ1-5; a weak D match, TRBD1 (5 bases). Per germline, CDR1 MGHRA and CDR2 YSYEKL. V lost 0 bases, J lost 4 bases, and 10 bases lay in between. This CDR3 region has 15 residues.